The source of this TCR beta chain is a study of control samples from healthy donors and cancer patients (dated by TCRdb to about 2020). Library prep was done by the immunoSEQ multiplex PCR assay. The source is immuneACCESS, and TCRdb retained only in-frame sequences with V and J called. Part of the clones is not carried over; for the studies checked, unresolved V genes explain less than half of this, and the remainder is unexplained. This sample has some 160,000 clones in its table, and about 94% of those were observed once. The top ten clonotypes cover 7.5% to 8.5% of the sample. Details on this clone: The antigen it recognizes is unknown. Per-nucleotide qualities are absent, and no much larger clonotype sits a single base away.

The sequence derives from a woman aged 40-49 years in good health. Material: blood.

The CDR3 reads CASSLNQGSQPQHF. The nucleotide sequence reads as follows: TGTGCCAGCAGCTTAAACCAGGGGTCTCAGCCCCAGCATTTT. The chain couples TRBV11-2 to TRBJ1-5; the D gene is possibly TRBD1, with 6 bases matching. Reading from cysteine to phenylalanine, the CDR3 counts 14 amino acids. Kept here is only the CDR3 DNA, which spans 42 bases and is read in frame from base 1. The germline V gene yields SGHAT for CDR1 and FQNNGV for CDR2. At the junction V is shortened by 2 bases and J by 6 bases, with 11 bases in between.